The 32 T cell receptor beta chains below all came from one sample that was sequenced in a study of Ad26.COV2.S vaccination and SARS-CoV-2 variants. Generated by immunoSEQ multiplex PCR, the TCRdb table keeps only in-frame clones and is missing some. The sample carries fewer than 600,000 clones, roughly nine tenths recorded once. Treatment reported: about 20 received Ad26.COV2.S at low or high dose, single or two shots; 5 received placebo; per-sample allocation not given. Sample collection was performed on day 63 after the first vaccine or placebo injection. The source material was peripheral blood, sampled in a trial of Ad26.COV2.S vaccine versus placebo. The receptors derive from a person between 18 and 65 years old who received the Ad26.COV2.S COVID-19 vaccine or a placebo.

The CDR3 sequence: CEQCNKRDLGGTQYF. CDR3 nucleotide sequence: TGTGAACAATGTAACAAGCGGGACCTGGGAGGTACGCAGTATTTT. V gene TRBV24-1 combines with J gene TRBJ2-3; 7 bases are a match to TRBD2. Germline CDR1 is KGHDR and CDR2 is SFDVKD. CDR3 size: 15 residues.

On this clone: Other DNA sequences from this sample encode an identical CDR3 as well. The rearrangement uses TRBV9 and TRBJ2-1, with D possibly TRBD2 on 6 matching bases. V was clipped by 0 bases and J by 2 bases, with 9 bases between them. The germline CDR1 and CDR2 sequences are SGDLS and YYNGEE. The CDR3 covers 15 residues. The CDR3, as DNA: TGTGCCAGCAGCGTAGGCGGGGCCACCTACAATGAGCAGTTCTTC. It codes for CASSVGGATYNEQFF.

The chain links TRBV18 to TRBJ2-2; tentative D call: TRBD1 (6 bases). CDR1 KGHSH and CDR2 LQKENI come from the germline V gene. Trimming took 2 bases from V and 4 from J, leaving 8 bases between them. The CDR3 extends over 14 amino acids. CDR3 DNA sequence: TGTGCCAGCTCACCAACGGACAGCACCGGGGAGCTGTTTTTT. It yields the protein CASSPTDSTGELFF.

V usage is TRBV18 and J usage is TRBJ2-7; no definite D call. Germline CDR1 is KGHSH and CDR2 is LQKENI. The germline V and J ends were trimmed by 6 bases and 3 bases, with 15 bases remaining between them. The CDR3 contains 14 residues. This chain's CDR3 is CASSPGVRYYEQYF. In DNA form, the CDR3 reads TGTGCCAGCTCCCCAGGTGTACGGTACTACGAGCAGTACTTC.

At least ten counts were recorded for this clone. This chain uses TRBV10-1 with TRBJ2-1, with 11 bases matching TRBD2. CDR1 is WNHNN and CDR2 is SYGVQD in the germline V gene (reference sequence). This CDR3 spans 19 amino acids. V gave up 6 bases and J gave up 0 bases; unmatched junction bases: 13. CDR3 DNA: TGCGCCAGCAGCGGCGGGACTAGCGGAGGACTGAGCTCCTACAATGAGCAGTTCTTC. This translates into CASSGGTSGGLSSYNEQFF.

This clone has only one observation. V gene TRBV7-9 combines with J gene TRBJ2-5, with 9 bases matching TRBD2. The junction had 8 bases not matched to a gene; V was cut back by 5 bases and J by 4 bases. The CDR3 extends over 15 amino acids. Germline V gene data show CDR1 as SEHNR and CDR2 as FQNEAQ (reference sequence). The CDR3 DNA sequence: TGTGCCAGCAGCCCACCGGGACTAGCTATAGAGACCCAGTACTTC. Protein sequence: CASSPPGLAIETQYF.

The chain combines TRBV18 with TRBJ2-4, with TRBD1 matching 8 bases. CDR1 is KGHSH and CDR2 is LQKENI in the germline V gene. V lost 6 bases, J lost 5 bases, and 6 bases stayed unmatched. The CDR3 has 14 residues. CDR3 sequence reads: CASSPTGEQNIQYF. CDR3 bases: TGTGCCAGCTCGCCGACAGGGGAACAAAACATTCAGTACTTC.

The rearrangement uses TRBV6-1 and TRBJ2-7; TRBD1 aligns across 8 bases. Germline trimming cut 2 bases from V and 4 bases from J; bases unmatched to any gene: 4. Germline values: CDR1 MNHNS, CDR2 SASEGT. This CDR3 is 14 amino acids long. DNA for the CDR3: TGTGCCAGCAGTGAACAGGGGGCAAGGTACGAGCAGTACTTC. Translating gives CASSEQGARYEQYF.

The V call is TRBV3-1 (or the pseudogene TRBV3-2), the J call TRBJ1-2; perhaps TRBD1 as D (6 bases). Per the germline V gene, CDR1 is LGHDT and CDR2 is YNNKEL (reference sequence). With 4 bases removed from V and 2 bases from J, the gap between germline ends came to 17 bases. The CDR3 sequence is 16 residues long. The CDR3 DNA follows: TGTGCCAGCAGCCTTTTTACAGGGCCCATAAACTATGGCTACACCTTC. Encoded protein: CASSLFTGPINYGYTF.

The rearrangement links TRBV10-3 to TRBJ1-6; D possibly corresponds to TRBD1 (5 bases). The CDR3 contains 16 residues. Trimming took off 2 bases at V and 10 bases at J, with 18 bases between the two ends. Germline V CDR1 and CDR2: ENHRY, SYGVKD. The CDR3 DNA is TGTGCCATCAGTGAGGCCCCTCGGGGGATTAGGTCACCCCTCCACTTT. Amino acids: CAISEAPRGIRSPLHF.

This clone was seen once. The chain uses TRBV7-9 and TRBJ1-5; 7 bases are shared with TRBD1. The germline V gene has CDR1 SEHNR and CDR2 FQNEAQ (reference sequence). The CDR3 is 15 amino acids. The J segment lost 5 bases and the V segment lost 1 base, leaving 5 bases of the junction unmatched. CDR3 residues: CASSLEGGWDQPQHF. The CDR3 nucleotides read TGTGCCAGCAGCTTAGAAGGGGGCTGGGATCAGCCCCAGCATTTT.

The V gene is TRBV28, the J gene TRBJ2-1; maybe TRBD2 (5 bases). V was pared by 6 bases and J by 6 bases, with 12 bases between. Germline loops: CDR1 MDHEN, CDR2 SYDVKM. This CDR3 is 13 amino acids long. CDR3 region: CASRRTGGNEQFF. The CDR3 bases are TGTGCCAGCAGGAGAACCGGAGGCAATGAGCAGTTCTTC.

V is TRBV28 and J is TRBJ2-3; tentatively, D is TRBD1 or TRBD2 (5 bases each). V shed 5 bases and J shed 2 bases, with 17 bases lying between them. Per the germline V gene, CDR1 is MDHEN and CDR2 is SYDVKM. The CDR3 extends over 16 amino acids. CDR3 region: CASSPLGRKNTDTQYF. The CDR3 coding sequence is TGTGCCAGCAGTCCACTGGGACGGAAGAACACAGATACGCAGTATTTT.

The chain couples TRBV29-1 to TRBJ2-1; the match to TRBD2 covers 8 bases. There are 16 residues in the CDR3. Germline trimming cut 5 bases from V and 6 bases from J; bases unmatched to any gene: 15. CDR1 and CDR2 (germline): SQVTM, ANQGSEA. In nucleotides, the CDR3 is TGCAGCGTTTTCCGGGAGGGGGTTAGCGGGCCCAATGAGCAGTTCTTC. Translation: CSVFREGVSGPNEQFF.

CDR3 loop: CASSVFGRGDIYEQYF. In nucleotides, the CDR3 is TGTGCCAGCAGCGTTTTTGGGCGGGGGGATATCTACGAGCAGTACTTC. The chain links TRBV7-9 to TRBJ2-7; TRBD2 agrees at 8 bases. The V and J ends lost 5 bases and 3 bases, in that order; junction bases with no gene match: 12. The germline gives CDR1 SEHNR, CDR2 FQNEAQ (reference sequence). This CDR3 has 16 residues.

The chain recombines TRBV4-3 with TRBJ1-4; D perhaps matches TRBD1 (5 bases). Germline CDR1 and CDR2: LGHNA and YSLEER. The CDR3 sequence is 15 residues long. V dropped 1 base and J dropped 8 bases, with 14 bases sitting between them. The CDR3 protein is CASSQGGGLREKLFF. CDR3 in DNA: TGCGCCAGCAGCCAAGGGGGGGGTCTGAGGGAAAAACTGTTTTTT.

V usage is TRBV29-1 and J usage is TRBJ2-2; 8 bases line up with TRBD1. Looked up from germline, CDR1 is SQVTM and CDR2 is ANQGSEA. This CDR3 spans 13 amino acids. With 6 bases clipped from V and 6 bases from J, the junction kept 6 bases outside the gene matches. CDR3 coding DNA: TGCAGCGTAGAAAACAGGGGGGCCGGGGAGCTGTTTTTT. Translation: CSVENRGAGELFF.

J is TRBJ1-3 and V is TRBV16; perhaps TRBD1 as D (5 bases). Trimming cost V 4 bases and J 0 bases, with 7 bases left between them. Germline V lookup: CDR1 KGHSY, CDR2 FQNENV. The CDR3 is made up of 14 amino acids. The CDR3 DNA is TGTGCCAGCAGCCGGGGACGCTCTGGAAACACCATATATTTT. It codes for CASSRGRSGNTIYF.

The chain carries TRBV7-9 and TRBJ1-4, with 8 bases that match TRBD1. CDR1 is SEHNR and CDR2 is FQNEAQ in the germline V gene (reference sequence). The CDR3 contains 15 residues. Unmatched junction bases numbered 2, after V lost 5 bases and J lost 0 bases. In DNA, the CDR3 is TGTGCCAGCAGCGCAGGGGGCGCAACTAATGAAAAACTGTTTTTT. Translated: CASSAGGATNEKLFF.

The rearrangement links TRBV29-1 to TRBJ1-2, with D maybe TRBD1 (5 bases). This CDR3 region has 16 residues. Germline lookup yields CDR1 SQVTM and CDR2 ANQGSEA. Trimming removed 4 bases at V and 0 bases at J, with 18 bases between. The CDR3 DNA reads TGCAGCGTTGCGGACCATTGGGACGGAGCTAACTATGGCTACACCTTC. It is translated as CSVADHWDGANYGYTF.

The chain has TRBV9 and TRBJ2-2; TRBD2 agrees at 8 bases. Germline V CDR1 and CDR2: SGDLS, YYNGEE. V lost 7 bases and J lost 2; bases outside the gene matches: 10. The CDR3 runs 16 residues. The DNA of the CDR3 is TGTGCCAGCGGGAATAGCGGGACCATTAACACCGGGGAGCTGTTTTTT. Encoded protein: CASGNSGTINTGELFF.

The rearrangement joins TRBV2 to TRBJ1-4; D ambiguous. V was cut by 4 bases and J by 8 bases, with 14 bases left in between. There are 14 residues in the CDR3. Germline V gene sequence: CDR1 SNHLY, CDR2 FYNNEI. Here the CDR3 DNA reads TGTGCCAGCAGTGCGGCCGGCTTCCAAGAAAAACTGTTTTTT. It is translated as CASSAAGFQEKLFF.

The chain uses TRBV19 and TRBJ2-7; 7 bases match TRBD1. Germline V gene data show CDR1 as LNHDA and CDR2 as SQIVND (reference sequence). J was trimmed by 5 bases and V by 4 bases; bases with no gene match: 8. The CDR3 runs 14 residues. CDR3 sequence: CASSKTGALNEQYF. Written as DNA, the CDR3 is TGTGCCAGTAGTAAAACAGGGGCGCTGAACGAGCAGTACTTC. Full variable domain (missing parts from reference TRBV19 and TRBJ2-7): DGGITQSPKYLFRKEGQNVTLSCEQNLNHDAMYWYRQDPGQGLRLIYYSQIVNDFQKGDIAEGYSVSREKKESFPLTVTSAQKNPTAFYLCASSKTGALNEQYFGPGTRLTVT.

This chain links TRBV25-1 with TRBJ2-5, with D perhaps given as TRBD1 or TRBD2 (6 bases each). Looked up from germline, CDR1 is MGHDK and CDR2 is SYGVNS. This CDR3 region has 15 residues. V lost 1 base and J 7 bases, leaving 16 bases between the germline ends. In DNA, the CDR3 is TGTGCCAGCAGTGAATCTAGGGGGGCTTGGGTGACCCAGTACTTC. Residues: CASSESRGAWVTQYF.

This clone was found once. The chain uses TRBV29-1 and TRBJ2-5, with 10 positions matching TRBD1. V dropped 6 bases and J dropped 5; count of bases not matched to a gene: 6. The CDR3 runs 13 residues. Germline assignment: CDR1 SQVTM and CDR2 ANQGSEA. DNA for the CDR3: TGCAGCGTCCGGACAGGGGGAGTGGAGACCCAGTACTTC. Amino acids: CSVRTGGVETQYF. Drawing the rest from reference TRBV29-1 and TRBJ2-5, the complete variable domain is SAVISQKPSRDICQRGTSLTIQCQVDSQVTMMFWYRQQPGQSLTLIATANQGSEATYESGFVIDKFPISRPNLTFSTLTVSNMSPEDSSIYLCSVRTGGVETQYFGPGTRLLVL.

This chain links TRBV6-5 with TRBJ1-5; D remains unclear. The CDR3 consists of 14 residues. Between the trimmed V and J ends, which lost 4 bases and 6 bases, there was a span of 13 bases. Germline V gives CDR1 MNHEY, CDR2 SVGAGI. The CDR3 sequence: CASSFKSYAQPQHF. Written as DNA, the CDR3 is TGTGCCAGCAGTTTTAAGTCTTACGCTCAGCCCCAGCATTTT.

This clone was recorded only once. The chain combines TRBV10-3 with TRBJ2-2; 11 positions agree with TRBD2. The CDR3 runs to 14 residues. V lost 8 bases and J lost 3; bases outside the gene matches: 2. CDR1 is ENHRY and CDR2 is SYGVKD in the germline V gene. The CDR3 bases are TGTGCCATCGGGGGACTAGCGGACACCGGGGAGCTGTTTTTT. This gives the protein CAIGGLADTGELFF.

The chain carries TRBV19 and TRBJ2-7; D may be TRBD1 (6 bases). The germline CDR1 and CDR2 sequences are LNHDA and SQIVND (reference sequence). The CDR3 is 15 amino acids. With 5 bases removed from V and 4 bases from J, the gap between germline ends came to 18 bases. CDR3 sequence (DNA): TGTGCCAGTAGTCAGGCAGGCCAGGGGATATACGAGCAGTACTTC. Encoded protein: CASSQAGQGIYEQYF. The whole variable domain, remainder taken from reference TRBV19 and TRBJ2-7, is DGGITQSPKYLFRKEGQNVTLSCEQNLNHDAMYWYRQDPGQGLRLIYYSQIVNDFQKGDIAEGYSVSREKKESFPLTVTSAQKNPTAFYLCASSQAGQGIYEQYFGPGTRLTVT.

J is TRBJ1-1 and V is TRBV29-1, with unresolved D. The CDR3 has 13 amino acids. CDR1 and CDR2 (germline): SQVTM, ANQGSEA. Trimming shortened V by 4 bases and J by 0 bases, and 9 bases separated the two germline ends. CDR3 coding DNA: TGCAGCGTTGGTACCGGGTTGAACACTGAAGCTTTCTTT. Its translation is CSVGTGLNTEAFF.

The rearrangement joins TRBV5-6 to TRBJ1-2; weak D call: TRBD1 (5 bases). Trimming stripped 4 bases from V and 3 bases from J, with 7 bases between. CDR1 is SGHDT and CDR2 is YYEEEE in the germline V gene. This CDR3 spans 12 amino acids. The CDR3 DNA reads TGTGCCAGCAGCCCAGGGTACTATGGCTACACCTTC. Protein product: CASSPGYYGYTF.

This clone has just a few counts. This chain links TRBV3-1 (or the pseudogene TRBV3-2) with TRBJ2-7; D might be TRBD1 (6 bases). Germline V gives CDR1 LGHDT, CDR2 YNNKEL (reference sequence). The CDR3 runs to 13 residues. The V and J ends lost 4 bases and 3 bases respectively, with 10 bases between them. In nucleotides, the CDR3 is TGTGCCAGCAGCCTTACCAGGGGCTACGAGCAGTACTTC. Translation: CASSLTRGYEQYF.

The gene calls are TRBV2 and TRBJ2-1; D uncertain. This CDR3 has 15 residues. The germline V gene has CDR1 SNHLY and CDR2 FYNNEI. Trimming took off 2 bases at V and 10 bases at J, with 18 bases between the two ends. CDR3 sequence (DNA): TGTGCCAGCAGTGAATTCCGTTCTGTGGGCCAGGAGCAGTTCTTC. Its translation is CASSEFRSVGQEQFF.